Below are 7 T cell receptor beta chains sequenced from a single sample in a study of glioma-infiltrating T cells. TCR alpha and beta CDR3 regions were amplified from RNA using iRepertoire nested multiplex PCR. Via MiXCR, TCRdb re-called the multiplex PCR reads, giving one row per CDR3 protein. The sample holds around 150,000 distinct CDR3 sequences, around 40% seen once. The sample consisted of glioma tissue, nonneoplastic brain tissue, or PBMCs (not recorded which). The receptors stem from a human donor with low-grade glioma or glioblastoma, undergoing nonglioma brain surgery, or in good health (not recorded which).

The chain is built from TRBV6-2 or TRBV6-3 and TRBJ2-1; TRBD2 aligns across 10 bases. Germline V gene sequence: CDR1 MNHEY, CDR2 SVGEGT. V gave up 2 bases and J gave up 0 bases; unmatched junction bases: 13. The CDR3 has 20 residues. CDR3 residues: CASSYLLGSGGSSSYNEQFF. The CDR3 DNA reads TGTGCCAGCAGTTACCTTCTTGGTAGCGGGGGGTCGAGCTCCTACAATGAGCAGTTCTTC.

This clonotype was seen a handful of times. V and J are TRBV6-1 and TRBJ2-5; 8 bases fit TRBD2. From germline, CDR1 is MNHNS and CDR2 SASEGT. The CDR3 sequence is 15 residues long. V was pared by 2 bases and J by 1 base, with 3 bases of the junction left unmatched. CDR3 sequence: CASSETSGRQETQYF. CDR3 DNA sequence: TGTGCCAGCAGTGAAACTAGCGGTCGCCAAGAGACCCAGTACTTC.

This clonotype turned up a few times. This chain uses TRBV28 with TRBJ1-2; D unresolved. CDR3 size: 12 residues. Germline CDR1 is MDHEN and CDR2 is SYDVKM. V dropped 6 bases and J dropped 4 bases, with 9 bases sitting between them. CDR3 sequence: CASRAGPYGYTF. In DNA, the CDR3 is TGTGCCAGCAGGGCAGGACCCTATGGCTACACCTTC.

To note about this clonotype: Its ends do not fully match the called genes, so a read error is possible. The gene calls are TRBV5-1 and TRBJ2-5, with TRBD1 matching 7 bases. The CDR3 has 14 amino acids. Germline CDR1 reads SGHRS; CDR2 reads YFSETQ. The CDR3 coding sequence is TGCGCCAGGAGCTTGTTAGACAGGGAAGAGACCCAGTACTTC. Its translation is CARSLLDREETQYF.

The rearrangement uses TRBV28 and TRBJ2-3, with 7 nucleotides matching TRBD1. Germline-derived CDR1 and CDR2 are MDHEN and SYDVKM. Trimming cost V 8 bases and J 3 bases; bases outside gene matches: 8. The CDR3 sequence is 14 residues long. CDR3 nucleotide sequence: TGTGCCAGCCGTACCGACAGGGAGACAGATACGCAGTATTTT. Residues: CASRTDRETDTQYF.

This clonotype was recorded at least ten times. The CDR3, as DNA: TGCAGTGCGGGCCTTAATCTTGGCTACACCTTC. Its translation: CSAGLNLGYTF. The chain carries TRBV20-1 and TRBJ1-2, with unresolved D. V was cut by 6 bases and J by 7 bases, with 12 bases left in between. The CDR3 is made up of 11 amino acids. CDR1 is DFQATT and CDR2 is SNEGSKA in the germline V gene (reference sequence).

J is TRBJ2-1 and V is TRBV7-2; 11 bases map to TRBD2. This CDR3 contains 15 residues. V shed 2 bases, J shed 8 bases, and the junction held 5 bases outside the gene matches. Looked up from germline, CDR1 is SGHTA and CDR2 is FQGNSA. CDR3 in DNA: TGTGCCAGCAGCTTACCTAGCGGGAGGAGGGATGAGCAGTTCTTC. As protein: CASSLPSGRRDEQFF.